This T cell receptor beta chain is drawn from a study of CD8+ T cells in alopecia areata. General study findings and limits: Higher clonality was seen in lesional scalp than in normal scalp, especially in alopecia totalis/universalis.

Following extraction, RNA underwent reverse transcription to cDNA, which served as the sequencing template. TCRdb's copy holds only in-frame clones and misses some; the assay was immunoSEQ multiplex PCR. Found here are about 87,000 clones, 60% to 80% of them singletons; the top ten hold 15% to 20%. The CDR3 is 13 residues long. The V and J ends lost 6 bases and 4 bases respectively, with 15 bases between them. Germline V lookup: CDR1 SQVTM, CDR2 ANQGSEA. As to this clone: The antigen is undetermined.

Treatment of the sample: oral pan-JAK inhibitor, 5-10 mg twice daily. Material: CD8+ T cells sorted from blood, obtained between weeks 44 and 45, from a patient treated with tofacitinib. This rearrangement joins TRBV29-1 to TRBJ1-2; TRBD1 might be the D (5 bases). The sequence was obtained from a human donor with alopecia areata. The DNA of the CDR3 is TGCAGCGTCCAGGGCGGGTTCGCCTATGGCTACACCTTC. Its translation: CSVQGGFAYGYTF.